Listed below are T cell receptor beta chains from one sample, sequenced in a study of T cells in localized non-small cell lung cancer. Data came from immunoSEQ multiplex PCR; TCRdb stores just in-frame clones and leaves some out. The sample includes tens of thousands of clones, 70% to 90% of them seen just once. This specimen consisted of PBMCs, obtained before any cancer treatment. These TCRs come from a man aged 35 to 70 with stage II squamous cell lung carcinoma. The CDR3 runs from the conserved cysteine through the conserved F or W. The D gene is left open where the match is weak. Size values are once, few and many counts, or a class for expanded clones, and some rows have none.

j_gene: TRBJ2-3; abundance: -; v_gene: TRBV6-1; d_gene: -; CDR3nt: TGTGCCGGAGGTTTGCACGGTCCGAGCACAGATACGCAGTATTTT; CDR3aa: CAGGLHGPSTDTQYF
j_gene: TRBJ1-5; abundance: -; v_gene: TRBV30; d_gene: -; CDR3nt: TGTGCCTGGCAACTTGGAGGGGAAGGTCAGCCCCAGCATTTT; CDR3aa: CAWQLGGEGQPQHF
j_gene: TRBJ2-5; abundance: -; v_gene: TRBV2; d_gene: -; CDR3nt: TGTGCCAGCAGTGTTTGGGAGCAAGAGACCCAGTACTTC; CDR3aa: CASSVWEQETQYF
j_gene: TRBJ2-7; abundance: -; v_gene: TRBV14; d_gene: TRBD2; CDR3nt: TGTGCCAGCAGCCAACGTAGCGGGGGCTTCCGCGAGCAGTACTTC; CDR3aa: CASSQRSGGFREQYF
j_gene: TRBJ1-6; abundance: -; v_gene: TRBV9; d_gene: -; CDR3nt: TGTGCCAGCAGCGCCTACAGGGAAAATTCACCCCTCCACTTT; CDR3aa: CASSAYRENSPLHF
j_gene: TRBJ1-5; abundance: -; v_gene: TRBV2; d_gene: -; CDR3nt: TGTGCCAGCAGTAACGGGTTCAGAATAAGCAATCAGCCCCAGCATTTT; CDR3aa: CASSNGFRISNQPQHF
j_gene: TRBJ2-2; abundance: -; v_gene: TRBV7-6; d_gene: -; CDR3nt: TGTGCCAGCAGCTCGAACACCGGGGAGCTGTTTTTT; CDR3aa: CASSSNTGELFF
j_gene: TRBJ2-6; abundance: -; v_gene: TRBV18; d_gene: TRBD1; CDR3nt: TGTGCCAGCTCACCAAGGACAGGGGGCGCGACTGGGGCCAACGTCCTGACTTTC; CDR3aa: CASSPRTGGATGANVLTF
j_gene: TRBJ1-1; abundance: -; v_gene: TRBV7-9; d_gene: TRBD1; CDR3nt: TGTGCCAGCAGCTTGTTCGCCGGACAGGGGATGGCTGAAGCTTTCTTT; CDR3aa: CASSLFAGQGMAEAFF
j_gene: TRBJ2-3; abundance: -; v_gene: TRBV23-1; d_gene: -; CDR3nt: TGCGCCAGCAGTCACAATCCAGCTAGCACAGATACGCAGTATTTT; CDR3aa: CASSHNPASTDTQYF
j_gene: TRBJ2-7; abundance: -; v_gene: TRBV5-4; d_gene: -; CDR3nt: TGTGCCAGCAGCTTCGACGCGTCCTACGAGCAGTACTTC; CDR3aa: CASSFDASYEQYF
j_gene: TRBJ1-1; abundance: -; v_gene: TRBV28; d_gene: -; CDR3nt: TGTGCCAGCAGTTTTTTATTTGAAGCTTTCTTT; CDR3aa: CASSFLFEAFF
j_gene: TRBJ1-2; abundance: -; v_gene: TRBV28; d_gene: -; CDR3nt: TGTGCCAGCAGTTCGGACAGCTTTGGCTACACCTTC; CDR3aa: CASSSDSFGYTF
j_gene: TRBJ1-2; abundance: -; v_gene: TRBV5-4; d_gene: -; CDR3nt: TGTGCCAGCAGCTTGGGGCAGCTAAATGGCTACACCTTC; CDR3aa: CASSLGQLNGYTF
j_gene: TRBJ1-1; abundance: -; v_gene: TRBV7-2; d_gene: -; CDR3nt: TGTGCCAGCAGCTTAATCGGGGTCAGGGAAAACACTGAAGCTTTCTTT; CDR3aa: CASSLIGVRENTEAFF
j_gene: TRBJ1-2; abundance: -; v_gene: TRBV4-3; d_gene: -; CDR3nt: TGCGCCAGCAGCCAAGATCAGTCCGTCCATAACTATGGCTACACCTTC; CDR3aa: CASSQDQSVHNYGYTF
j_gene: TRBJ2-3; abundance: -; v_gene: TRBV30; d_gene: -; CDR3nt: TGTGCCTGGATGGTTGGGGGATCGCAGTATTTT; CDR3aa: CAWMVGGSQYF
j_gene: TRBJ2-1; abundance: -; v_gene: TRBV10-1; d_gene: TRBD2; CDR3nt: TGCGCCAGCAGTGGGACTAGCGGGAGGACCTCCTACAATGAGCAGTTCTTC; CDR3aa: CASSGTSGRTSYNEQFF
j_gene: TRBJ2-7; abundance: -; v_gene: TRBV10-1; d_gene: TRBD2; CDR3nt: TGCGCCAGCTCTAAGGGGACTAGCGGGGAGCAGTACTTC; CDR3aa: CASSKGTSGEQYF
j_gene: TRBJ1-6; abundance: -; v_gene: TRBV23-1; d_gene: -; CDR3nt: TGCGCCAGCAGTCAATCGAGGAGCCCTTCACCCCTCCACTTT; CDR3aa: CASSQSRSPSPLHF
j_gene: TRBJ2-7; abundance: -; v_gene: TRBV2; d_gene: TRBD1; CDR3nt: TGTGCCAGCAGTGAAGGGACAGGGTATGACTACGAGCAGTACTTC; CDR3aa: CASSEGTGYDYEQYF
j_gene: TRBJ1-2; abundance: -; v_gene: TRBV6-5; d_gene: -; CDR3nt: TGTGCCAGCAGTTACTCGAGTGCTGATGGCTACACCTTC; CDR3aa: CASSYSSADGYTF
j_gene: TRBJ1-1; abundance: -; v_gene: TRBV19; d_gene: TRBD1; CDR3nt: TGTGCCAGCCACGACAGGGGGAGGAGGGAAGCTTTCTTT; CDR3aa: CASHDRGRREAFF
j_gene: TRBJ2-1; abundance: -; v_gene: TRBV11-2; d_gene: -; CDR3nt: TGTGCCAGCAGCCGCGAGCGGACGACAATCAATGAGCAGTTCTTC; CDR3aa: CASSRERTTINEQFF
j_gene: TRBJ2-5; abundance: -; v_gene: TRBV5-8; d_gene: -; CDR3nt: TGTGCCAGCAGCTTGGCAGGGGCCCAAGAGACCCAGTACTTC; CDR3aa: CASSLAGAQETQYF
j_gene: TRBJ2-7; abundance: -; v_gene: TRBV2; d_gene: TRBD2; CDR3nt: TGTGCCAGCAGTCGACTAGCGGGAGCCTACGAGCAGTACTTC; CDR3aa: CASSRLAGAYEQYF
j_gene: TRBJ1-6; abundance: -; v_gene: TRBV5-4; d_gene: -; CDR3nt: TGTGCCAGCAGCTGGCAGGGAAATTCACCCCTCCACTTT; CDR3aa: CASSWQGNSPLHF
j_gene: TRBJ2-5; abundance: once; v_gene: TRBV19; d_gene: -; CDR3nt: TGTGCCAGTACCGCCTCCCCAGGGGCATGGGGGGAGACCCAGTACTTC; CDR3aa: CASTASPGAWGETQYF
j_gene: TRBJ2-3; abundance: -; v_gene: TRBV5-6; d_gene: -; CDR3nt: TGTGCCAGCAGCTCGGGCACAGATACGCAGTATTTT; CDR3aa: CASSSGTDTQYF
j_gene: TRBJ2-7; abundance: -; v_gene: TRBV28; d_gene: -; CDR3nt: TGTGCCAGCAGGGAGGGACCATCCTACGAGCAGTACTTC; CDR3aa: CASREGPSYEQYF
j_gene: TRBJ1-2; abundance: -; v_gene: TRBV5-1; d_gene: -; CDR3nt: TGCGCCAGCAGCTTGGCCATACAGGGTGGAGGCTACACCTTC; CDR3aa: CASSLAIQGGGYTF
j_gene: TRBJ1-5; abundance: -; v_gene: TRBV5-5; d_gene: -; CDR3nt: TGTGCCAGCAGCCCCCGGGGGACGAGCGATCAGCCCCAGCATTTT; CDR3aa: CASSPRGTSDQPQHF
j_gene: TRBJ2-3; abundance: -; v_gene: TRBV5-1; d_gene: TRBD2; CDR3nt: TGCGCCAGCAGCTTTCATTTCTCCTCGGGAGGATATCTAACAGATACGCAGTATTTT; CDR3aa: CASSFHFSSGGYLTDTQYF
j_gene: TRBJ2-5; abundance: -; v_gene: TRBV5-1; d_gene: TRBD1; CDR3nt: TGCGCCAGCAGTTTCTTAACAGGGGAAGGAGAGACCCAGTACTTC; CDR3aa: CASSFLTGEGETQYF
j_gene: TRBJ1-1; abundance: -; v_gene: TRBV19; d_gene: -; CDR3nt: TGTGCCAGTAGTATAGGGTTGCCCACTGAAGCTTTCTTT; CDR3aa: CASSIGLPTEAFF
j_gene: TRBJ2-7; abundance: -; v_gene: TRBV6-1; d_gene: -; CDR3nt: TGTGCCAGCAGTGAAAGGTGGCAGTACTCCTACGAGCAGTACTTC; CDR3aa: CASSERWQYSYEQYF
j_gene: TRBJ1-5; abundance: -; v_gene: TRBV7-9; d_gene: -; CDR3nt: TGTGCCAGCAGCTCTGGACAGTATCAGCCCCAGCATTTT; CDR3aa: CASSSGQYQPQHF
j_gene: TRBJ1-6; abundance: -; v_gene: TRBV5-1; d_gene: -; CDR3nt: TGCGCCAGCAGAGGGGAGGTGAATTCACCCCTCCACTTT; CDR3aa: CASRGEVNSPLHF
j_gene: TRBJ1-1; abundance: -; v_gene: TRBV7-8; d_gene: -; CDR3nt: TGTGCCAGCAGCTTAGCGAGGTCGGGGGGTGGTACTGAAGCTTTCTTT; CDR3aa: CASSLARSGGGTEAFF
j_gene: TRBJ2-3; abundance: once; v_gene: TRBV10-1; d_gene: -; CDR3nt: TGCGCCAGCAGCTCGACTCCCACAGATACGCAGTATTTT; CDR3aa: CASSSTPTDTQYF
j_gene: TRBJ1-4; abundance: -; v_gene: TRBV27; d_gene: -; CDR3nt: TGTGCCAGCAGTTGGAGAGGCGGCGATGAAAAACTGTTTTTT; CDR3aa: CASSWRGGDEKLFF
j_gene: TRBJ1-1; abundance: -; v_gene: TRBV27; d_gene: -; CDR3nt: TGTGCCAGCAGCCTCTTCATGAACACTGAAGCTTTCTTT; CDR3aa: CASSLFMNTEAFF
j_gene: TRBJ1-5; abundance: -; v_gene: TRBV19; d_gene: -; CDR3nt: TGTGCCAGTAGCCCCCGGACAACCTATAGCAATCAGCCCCAGCATTTT; CDR3aa: CASSPRTTYSNQPQHF
j_gene: TRBJ1-5; abundance: -; v_gene: TRBV6-5; d_gene: TRBD1; CDR3nt: TGTGCCAGCAGTTACGGACAGGGTTCGGGGCCCCAGCATTTT; CDR3aa: CASSYGQGSGPQHF
j_gene: TRBJ2-3; abundance: -; v_gene: TRBV7-2; d_gene: -; CDR3nt: TGTGCCAGCAGCTTAACCAGCGTGAGCACAGATACGCAGTATTTT; CDR3aa: CASSLTSVSTDTQYF
j_gene: TRBJ2-7; abundance: -; v_gene: TRBV14; d_gene: TRBD1; CDR3nt: TGTGCCAGCAGCCGCGTGGGCTTGGTAGGGACAGACCCTTACGAGCAGTACTTC; CDR3aa: CASSRVGLVGTDPYEQYF
j_gene: TRBJ1-4; abundance: -; v_gene: TRBV5-1; d_gene: -; CDR3nt: TGCGCCAGCAGCTCAGCCGAAGAGGGTGAAAAACTGTTTTTT; CDR3aa: CASSSAEEGEKLFF
j_gene: TRBJ2-7; abundance: few; v_gene: TRBV7-8; d_gene: -; CDR3nt: TGTGCCAGCAGCTTAAAGGTGGTCCAGTACTTC; CDR3aa: CASSLKVVQYF
j_gene: TRBJ1-2; abundance: -; v_gene: TRBV6-1; d_gene: -; CDR3nt: TGTGCCAGCAGTGTCTTGTCCGGGGACGGCTACACCTTC; CDR3aa: CASSVLSGDGYTF
j_gene: TRBJ2-3; abundance: -; v_gene: TRBV2; d_gene: -; CDR3nt: TGTGCCAGCAGTGAAGCGGAGAAAACAGATACGCAGTATTTT; CDR3aa: CASSEAEKTDTQYF
j_gene: TRBJ1-4; abundance: once; v_gene: TRBV18; d_gene: -; CDR3nt: TGTGCCAGCTCACCATCTGAAAAACTGTTTTTT; CDR3aa: CASSPSEKLFF
j_gene: TRBJ2-7; abundance: -; v_gene: TRBV29-1; d_gene: -; CDR3nt: TGCAGCGTTGAAGGGGACAAAAGCGACGAGCAGTACTTC; CDR3aa: CSVEGDKSDEQYF
j_gene: TRBJ2-5; abundance: -; v_gene: TRBV10-2; d_gene: TRBD2; CDR3nt: TGCGCCAGCAGGCCTCAACTAGCGGTGGAGACCCAGTACTTC; CDR3aa: CASRPQLAVETQYF
j_gene: TRBJ1-4; abundance: -; v_gene: TRBV28; d_gene: -; CDR3nt: TGTGCCAGCAGCTCCGGGGGGGTCGTCGGGACAACTAATGAAAAACTGTTTTTT; CDR3aa: CASSSGGVVGTTNEKLFF
j_gene: TRBJ2-7; abundance: -; v_gene: TRBV2; d_gene: -; CDR3nt: TGTGCCAGCAGTGAAGCTGGGGACGGATCCTACGAGCAGTACTTC; CDR3aa: CASSEAGDGSYEQYF
j_gene: TRBJ2-3; abundance: -; v_gene: TRBV9; d_gene: -; CDR3nt: TGTGCCAGCAGCGTAGGGGGGCCAGATACGCAGTATTTT; CDR3aa: CASSVGGPDTQYF
j_gene: TRBJ1-1; abundance: medium-sized; v_gene: TRBV11-2; d_gene: TRBD1; CDR3nt: TGTGCCAGCAGCCCAGGGGGGACACAGAACACTGAAGCTTTCTTT; CDR3aa: CASSPGGTQNTEAFF
j_gene: TRBJ1-2; abundance: few; v_gene: TRBV10-2; d_gene: -; CDR3nt: TGCGCCAGCAGTGAGAGGCCAGGGATCTATGGCTACACCTTC; CDR3aa: CASSERPGIYGYTF
j_gene: TRBJ1-6; abundance: -; v_gene: TRBV2; d_gene: -; CDR3nt: TGTGCCAGCGGTTCCTGGGACCAGTCACCCCTCCACTTT; CDR3aa: CASGSWDQSPLHF
j_gene: TRBJ1-5; abundance: once; v_gene: TRBV7-2; d_gene: -; CDR3nt: TGTGCCAGCTCCCCGGAAGTCAATCAGCCCCAGCATTTT; CDR3aa: CASSPEVNQPQHF